Below are 5 T cell receptor beta chains sequenced from a single sample in a study of CD8 T cells in Susac syndrome. Reverse transcription of roughly 0.5 to 1 ug RNA was carried out with random hexamers. TCRdb reanalysed the immunoSEQ multiplex PCR reads using MiXCR and keeps one entry per CDR3 protein. This sample has 250,000 to 300,000 distinct CDR3 sequences, with approximately 85% found just once. The sequenced sample consisted of CD8+ T cells from PBMCs. These receptors all come from a human donor with multiple sclerosis.

The chain couples TRBV4-3 to TRBJ2-7; D remains unclear. The germline V gene has CDR1 LGHNA and CDR2 YSLEER. The CDR3 totals 14 residues. The ends were cut back, 4 bases at V and 0 bases at J, with 10 bases in the middle. CDR3 sequence reads: CASSRSLSSYEQYF. CDR3 DNA sequence: TGCGCCAGCAGCCGTTCCTTGAGCTCCTACGAGCAGTACTTC.

This chain joins TRBV29-1 and TRBJ2-3; 9 bases are shared with TRBD1. The CDR3 extends over 14 amino acids. V trimming: 4 bases; J trimming: 5 bases; junction bases outside the gene matches: 7. Germline V gene lookup returns CDR1 SQVTM and CDR2 ANQGSEA. This CDR3 is CSVVGDREEDTQYF. The CDR3 DNA sequence: TGCAGCGTTGTGGGGGACAGGGAAGAAGATACGCAGTATTTT.

This chain connects TRBV29-1 to TRBJ2-7; a weak D match, TRBD2 (5 bases). CDR1 and CDR2 (germline): SQVTM, ANQGSEA. CDR3 length equals 12 residues. The V end was cut by 5 bases, the J end by 3 bases, with 11 bases between. The CDR3 is CSVRGGRYEQYF. Here the CDR3 DNA reads TGCAGCGTTCGAGGAGGCCGCTACGAGCAGTACTTC.

This chain uses TRBV7-6 with TRBJ2-7, with TRBD1 as a possible D gene (7 bases). Germline CDR1 and CDR2: SGHVS and FNYEAQ. The CDR3 sequence is 13 residues long. Trimming removed 5 bases from V and 3 bases from J, with 11 bases in between. CDR3 loop: CASSAGQHYEQYF. The CDR3 region has the DNA TGTGCCAGCAGCGCGGGACAGCACTACGAGCAGTACTTC.

The chain links TRBV29-1 to TRBJ2-7; the D call may be TRBD1 or TRBD2 (5 bases each). Germline V gene sequence: CDR1 SQVTM, CDR2 ANQGSEA. V lost 2 bases and J 7 bases, leaving 18 bases between the germline ends. CDR3 length: 14 residues. This CDR3 reads CSVERGAHRPEQYF. Written as DNA, the CDR3 is TGCAGCGTTGAACGAGGGGCACATCGGCCGGAGCAGTACTTC.